One sample yielded the 11 T cell receptor beta chains listed below, sequenced in a study of Ad26.COV2.S vaccination and SARS-CoV-2 variants. Indicated treatment: over 15 received Ad26.COV2.S at low or high dose, single or two shots; 5 received placebo; per-sample allocation not given. Sample collection was performed on day 63 after the first vaccine or placebo injection. TCRdb's copy holds only in-frame clones and misses some; the assay was immunoSEQ multiplex PCR. The table shows about half a million clones, with 80% to 90% occurring only once. The material sequenced was peripheral blood, taken in a trial of Ad26.COV2.S vaccine versus placebo. Every receptor here comes from a person between 18 and 59 years old who received the Ad26.COV2.S COVID-19 vaccine or a placebo.

V usage is TRBV10-2 and J usage is TRBJ1-6, with 7 bases matching TRBD1. This CDR3 contains 15 residues. Germline V gives CDR1 WSHSY, CDR2 SAAADI. The V and J ends lost 6 bases and 9 bases, in that order; junction bases with no gene match: 11. Written as DNA, the CDR3 is TGCGCCAGCAGCCGAGGACAGGCTCTTGGTTCACCCCTCCACTTT. It codes for CASSRGQALGSPLHF.

V and J are TRBV5-1 and TRBJ2-5; perhaps D is TRBD1 or TRBD2 (5 bases each). Germline V lookup: CDR1 SGHRS, CDR2 YFSETQ. Trimming cost V 2 bases and J 3 bases, with 11 bases left between them. CDR3 length: 14 amino acids. The DNA for the CDR3 is TGCGCCAGCAGCTTTTTCGGGACGGAAGAGACCCAGTACTTC. Its protein product is CASSFFGTEETQYF.

In DNA form, the CDR3 reads TGTGCCAGCTCAGCTACAACAGGGGGTTCTAATGAAAAACTGTTTTTT. Its translation is CASSATTGGSNEKLFF. V is TRBV18 and J is TRBJ1-4, with TRBD1 identical over 8 bases. This CDR3 contains 16 residues. From germline, CDR1 is KGHSH and CDR2 LQKENI. The V gene end was trimmed by 5 bases and the J gene end by 3 bases; junction bases not matched to a gene: 8.

The V call is TRBV11-2, the J call TRBJ1-2; D is undetermined. Between the trimmed V and J ends, which lost 5 bases and 4 bases, there was a span of 14 bases. This CDR3 region has 14 residues. In germline, CDR1 is SGHAT, CDR2 FQNNGV. CDR3 sequence reads: CASSTSSGSYGYTF. Here the CDR3 DNA reads TGTGCCAGCAGCACCAGTTCCGGGAGCTATGGCTACACCTTC.

The chain links TRBV9 to TRBJ2-7; D may be TRBD1 or TRBD2 (5 bases each). CDR1 and CDR2 (germline): SGDLS, YYNGEE. This CDR3 has 14 residues. V shed 0 bases and J shed 6 bases, with 13 bases lying between them. CDR3 coding DNA: TGTGCCAGCAGCGTAGACCTCTGGGGGTCCGAGCAGTACTTC. Amino acid sequence: CASSVDLWGSEQYF.

The J gene is TRBJ2-7, the V gene TRBV21-1; the table gives TRBD1 as D, unverified against the DNA. TRBV21-1 constitutes a pseudogene. This CDR3 is 12 amino acids long. The CDR3 loop reads CASSQHPYEQYF. CDR3 coding DNA: TGTGCCAGCAGCCAACATCCCTACGAGCAGTACTTC.

This chain uses TRBV11-1 with TRBJ1-1; TRBD1 matches at 7 bases. CDR1 SGHAT and CDR2 FQDESV come from the germline V gene (reference sequence). V trimming: 2 bases; J trimming: 1 base; junction bases outside the gene matches: 1. The CDR3 covers 14 residues. The DNA for the CDR3 is TGTGCCAGCAGCTTAAGGACAGGGAACACTGAAGCTTTCTTT. It yields the protein CASSLRTGNTEAFF.

V and J are TRBV25-1 and TRBJ2-1, with D maybe TRBD1 (6 bases). CDR3 size: 14 residues. The V end lost 9 bases, the J end lost 5 bases, and 17 bases lay between the germline ends. Germline V gene data show CDR1 as MGHDK and CDR2 as SYGVNS. CDR3 region: CASTTGQPNNEQFF. Here the CDR3 DNA reads TGTGCCAGTACTACCGGACAGCCGAACAATGAGCAGTTCTTC.

The CDR3 here is CASRIWGETDTQYF. CDR3 coding DNA: TGTGCCAGCAGGATCTGGGGGGAGACAGATACGCAGTATTTT. V usage is TRBV27 and J usage is TRBJ2-3; perhaps TRBD2 as D (6 bases). This CDR3 comprises 14 residues. Trimming took off 6 bases at V and 3 bases at J, with 13 bases between the two ends. The V gene's germline CDR1 is MNHEY and CDR2 SMNVEV (reference sequence).

This chain links TRBV5-1 with TRBJ2-1, with 8 bases that match TRBD2. The germline V gene encodes CDR1 SGHRS and CDR2 YFSETQ. The CDR3 is made up of 18 amino acids. The V segment lost 0 bases and the J segment 7 bases; nucleotides outside the gene matches: 15. This chain's CDR3 is CASSLASFSGAGANEQFF. DNA of the CDR3: TGCGCCAGCAGCTTGGCCTCCTTTAGCGGGGCCGGAGCGAATGAGCAGTTCTTC.

This clone came up a few times. The rearrangement links TRBV6-2 or TRBV6-3 to TRBJ2-7; no clear D. This CDR3 contains 12 residues. Germline-derived CDR1 and CDR2 are MNHEY and SVGEGT. Between the trimmed V and J ends, which lost 0 bases and 6 bases, there was a span of 6 bases. CDR3 sequence: CASSYSLGEQYF. CDR3 DNA: TGTGCCAGCAGTTACTCTCTCGGCGAGCAGTACTTC.